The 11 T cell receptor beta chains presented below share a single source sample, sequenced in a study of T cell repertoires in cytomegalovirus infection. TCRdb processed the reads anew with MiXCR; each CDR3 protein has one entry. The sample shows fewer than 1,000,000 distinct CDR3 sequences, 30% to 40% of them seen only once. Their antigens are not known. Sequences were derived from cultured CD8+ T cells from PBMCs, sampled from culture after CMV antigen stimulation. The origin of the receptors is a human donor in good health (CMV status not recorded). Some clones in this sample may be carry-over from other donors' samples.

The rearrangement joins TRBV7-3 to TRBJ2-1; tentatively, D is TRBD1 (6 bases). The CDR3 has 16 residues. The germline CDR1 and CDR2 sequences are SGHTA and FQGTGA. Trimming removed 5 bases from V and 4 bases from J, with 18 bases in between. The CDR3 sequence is CASSPTGPLIYNEQFF. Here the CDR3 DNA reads TGTGCCAGCAGCCCTACAGGGCCACTTATTTACAATGAGCAGTTCTTC.

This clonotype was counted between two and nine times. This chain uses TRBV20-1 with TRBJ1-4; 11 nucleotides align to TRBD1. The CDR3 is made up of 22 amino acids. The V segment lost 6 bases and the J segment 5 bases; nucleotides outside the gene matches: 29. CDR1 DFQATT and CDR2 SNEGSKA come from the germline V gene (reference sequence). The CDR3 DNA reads TGCAGTGCGAGGGGGGGACAGGGGGTCTCCCCTGTCCCGTGGCTATTGAATGAAAAACTGTTTTTT. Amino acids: CSARGGQGVSPVPWLLNEKLFF.

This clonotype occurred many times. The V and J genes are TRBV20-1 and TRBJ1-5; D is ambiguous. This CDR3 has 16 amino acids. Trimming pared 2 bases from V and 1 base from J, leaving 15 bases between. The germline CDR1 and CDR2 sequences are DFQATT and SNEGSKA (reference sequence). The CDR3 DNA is TGCAGTGCTAGAAAGAGGGTCGATAGGAGCAATCAGCCCCAGCATTTT. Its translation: CSARKRVDRSNQPQHF.

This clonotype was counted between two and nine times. The CDR3 bases are TGTGCCAGCAGCTTGGTAGCTCCCTACAATGAGCAGTTCTTC. The encoded protein is CASSLVAPYNEQFF. The rearrangement joins TRBV5-4 to TRBJ2-1; D is unclear. The V end lost 0 bases, the J end lost 2 bases, and 6 bases lay between the germline ends. CDR3 length equals 14 residues. Germline loops: CDR1 SGHNT, CDR2 YYREEE (reference sequence).

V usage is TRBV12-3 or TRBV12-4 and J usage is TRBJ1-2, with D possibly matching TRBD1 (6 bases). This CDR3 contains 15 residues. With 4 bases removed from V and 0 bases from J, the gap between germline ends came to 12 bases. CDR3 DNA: TGTGCCAGCAGTTCAACAGGGACCTCTAACTATGGCTACACCTTC. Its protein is CASSSTGTSNYGYTF.

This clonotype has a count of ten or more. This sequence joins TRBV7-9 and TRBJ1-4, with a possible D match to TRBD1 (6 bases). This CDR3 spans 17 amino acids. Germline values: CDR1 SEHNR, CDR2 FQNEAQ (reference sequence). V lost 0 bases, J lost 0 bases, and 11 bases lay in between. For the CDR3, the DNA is TGTGCCAGCAGCTTAGCCTCAAGACAGGCAACTAATGAAAAACTGTTTTTT. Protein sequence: CASSLASRQATNEKLFF.

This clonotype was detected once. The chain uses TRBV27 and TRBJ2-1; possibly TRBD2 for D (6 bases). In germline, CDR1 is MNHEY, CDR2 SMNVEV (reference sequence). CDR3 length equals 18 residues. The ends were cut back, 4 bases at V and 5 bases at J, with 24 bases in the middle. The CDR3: CASSSVPGLFRLDNEQFF. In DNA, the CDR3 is TGTGCCAGCAGTTCCGTCCCGGGACTTTTTCGGCTGGACAATGAGCAGTTCTTC.

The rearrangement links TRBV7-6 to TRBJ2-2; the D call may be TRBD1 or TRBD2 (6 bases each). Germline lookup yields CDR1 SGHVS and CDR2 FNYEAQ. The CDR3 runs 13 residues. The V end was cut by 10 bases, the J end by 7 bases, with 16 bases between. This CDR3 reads CAIPSEGVGELFF. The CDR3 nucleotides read TGTGCCATCCCATCGGAGGGGGTCGGGGAGCTGTTTTTT.

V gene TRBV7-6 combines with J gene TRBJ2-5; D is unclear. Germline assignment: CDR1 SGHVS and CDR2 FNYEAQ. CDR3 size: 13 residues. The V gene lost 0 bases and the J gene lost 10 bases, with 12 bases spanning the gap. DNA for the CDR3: TGTGCCAGCAGCTTAGCGAGAGCCCGAGACCAGTACTTC. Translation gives CASSLARARDQYF.

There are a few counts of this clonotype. This CDR3 is CASSILRGPYHDTQYF. In nucleotides, the CDR3 is TGTGCCAGCAGCATACTTAGGGGGCCGTACCACGATACGCAGTATTTT. The V and J genes are TRBV7-8 and TRBJ2-3; 7 bases agree with TRBD1. CDR1 is SGHVS and CDR2 is FQNEAQ in the germline V gene. Trimming cost V 5 bases and J 6 bases; bases outside gene matches: 14. CDR3 length: 16 amino acids.

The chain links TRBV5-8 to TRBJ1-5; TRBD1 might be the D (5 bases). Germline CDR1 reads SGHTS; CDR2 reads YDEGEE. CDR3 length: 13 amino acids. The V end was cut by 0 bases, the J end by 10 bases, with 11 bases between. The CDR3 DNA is TGTGCCAGCAGCTTGGCGGGGGATCGACCCCAGCATTTT. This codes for CASSLAGDRPQHF.